Listed below are T cell receptor beta chains from one sample, sequenced in a study of control samples from healthy donors and cancer patients. The protocol was immunoSEQ multiplex PCR, while the TCRdb copy is restricted to in-frame clones and leaves out a portion. The table shows 350,000 to 450,000 clones, with over 75% occurring only once. The sequenced material came from PBMCs. The receptors come from a man in his forties with head and neck cancer. Both conserved end residues are part of each CDR3. The D gene is left open where the match is weak. Expanded clones are given a class, and other clones once, few, many or no size at all.

cdr3_nt: TGTGCCAGCAGCTCCGGACAGATAGACACAGATACGCAGTATTTT
cdr3_aa: CASSSGQIDTDTQYF
d_call: -
cdr3_length: 15
v_call: TRBV7-3
j_call: TRBJ2-3
clone_size: -

cdr3_nt: TGTGCCAGCAGCTTCTATTTACGGAAAGTAAATGAGCAGTTCTTC
cdr3_aa: CASSFYLRKVNEQFF
d_call: -
cdr3_length: 15
v_call: TRBV11-2
j_call: TRBJ2-1
clone_size: -

cdr3_nt: TGTGCCAGTAGGGGACTAGCGGGGGCAGGAGAGACCCAGTACTTC
cdr3_aa: CASRGLAGAGETQYF
d_call: TRBD2
cdr3_length: 15
v_call: TRBV19
j_call: TRBJ2-5
clone_size: -

cdr3_nt: TGTGCCAGCAGTATACCGGGACAGGGCGGCAGGTTTTCCTACGAGCAGTACTTC
cdr3_aa: CASSIPGQGGRFSYEQYF
d_call: TRBD1
cdr3_length: 18
v_call: TRBV28
j_call: TRBJ2-7
clone_size: -

cdr3_nt: TGTGCCTGGAACTCGGGCCAAGAGACCCAGTACTTC
cdr3_aa: CAWNSGQETQYF
d_call: -
cdr3_length: 12
v_call: TRBV30
j_call: TRBJ2-5
clone_size: -

cdr3_nt: TGTGCCAGCAGCTTAATGGCGGCGGGGGTTAACACCGGGGAGCTGTTTTTT
cdr3_aa: CASSLMAAGVNTGELFF
d_call: TRBD2
cdr3_length: 17
v_call: TRBV7-2
j_call: TRBJ2-2
clone_size: -

cdr3_nt: TGTGCCAGCTCACCAGTTCCAGATACGCAGTATTTT
cdr3_aa: CASSPVPDTQYF
d_call: -
cdr3_length: 12
v_call: TRBV18
j_call: TRBJ2-3
clone_size: -

cdr3_nt: TGTGCCAGTAGCGCTTTTAGGGGAATAGAGTCAGATACGCAGTATTTT
cdr3_aa: CASSAFRGIESDTQYF
d_call: -
cdr3_length: 16
v_call: TRBV19
j_call: TRBJ2-3
clone_size: once

cdr3_nt: TGTGCCAGCATGGCTGTGGGCTATGGCTACACCTTC
cdr3_aa: CASMAVGYGYTF
d_call: -
cdr3_length: 12
v_call: TRBV4-2
j_call: TRBJ1-2
clone_size: once

cdr3_nt: TGTGCCAGCAGTGAAGCCCGAGTAGCGGGAGGTACAGATACGCAGTATTTT
cdr3_aa: CASSEARVAGGTDTQYF
d_call: TRBD2
cdr3_length: 17
v_call: TRBV6-1
j_call: TRBJ2-3
clone_size: -

cdr3_nt: TGTGCCACCAGCAGAGGACAGGGGGCGCAGACCGGGGAGCTGTTTTTT
cdr3_aa: CATSRGQGAQTGELFF
d_call: TRBD1
cdr3_length: 16
v_call: TRBV15
j_call: TRBJ2-2
clone_size: once

cdr3_nt: TGTGCCAGCTCACCACAGGGTACGACCAAAAACATTCAGTACTTC
cdr3_aa: CASSPQGTTKNIQYF
d_call: -
cdr3_length: 15
v_call: TRBV18
j_call: TRBJ2-4
clone_size: once

cdr3_nt: TGCGCCAGCAGCTTGGCAAAGGGTGCTGGGGCCAACGTCCTGACTTTC
cdr3_aa: CASSLAKGAGANVLTF
d_call: -
cdr3_length: 16
v_call: TRBV5-1
j_call: TRBJ2-6
clone_size: -

cdr3_nt: TGTGCCAGCAGTGACGTACCCGGGACAGCAACTTATGGCTACACCTTC
cdr3_aa: CASSDVPGTATYGYTF
d_call: TRBD1
cdr3_length: 16
v_call: TRBV6-4
j_call: TRBJ1-2
clone_size: -